These T cell receptor beta chains were read from a single sample in a study of CD8+ T cells in alopecia areata. Sequenced by immunoSEQ multiplex PCR; TCRdb stores in-frame clones only, minus some. The table records over 150,000 clones, more than 55% of them present only once. Sequencing was performed on CD4+ T cells sorted from blood, taken at week 4, from a patient treated with tofacitinib. Receptor source: a human donor with alopecia areata. CDR3s include the opening cysteine and the closing phenylalanine or tryptophan.

V gene	CDR3 length	J gene	CDR3 protein
TRBV29-1	11	TRBJ2-7	CSVDSVYEQYF
TRBV28	15	TRBJ2-7	CASSSGTSALYEQYF
TRBV5-1	14	TRBJ1-2	CASSAQTGDYGYTF
TRBV6-6	13	TRBJ1-1	CASSRTGSTEAFF
TRBV28	14	TRBJ1-2	CASTKDPGGIGYTF
TRBV9	14	TRBJ2-2	CASRGLGDTGELFF
TRBV7-2	13	TRBJ1-6	CASRTRLRSPLHF
TRBV5-4	15	TRBJ2-7	CASSLYQRGAYEQYF
TRBV29-1	13	TRBJ2-1	CSPELISYNEQFF
TRBV19	15	TRBJ2-5	CASSIEGGHPKTQYF
TRBV2	14	TRBJ2-6	CASSRSSGANVLTF
TRBV7-2	11	TRBJ2-1	CASSLESEQFF
TRBV7-2	14	TRBJ1-1	CASSLSPQGTEAFF
TRBV2	13	TRBJ2-7	CASTFARSYEQYF
TRBV7-3	14	TRBJ2-1	CASARDGGYNEQFF
TRBV29-1	12	TRBJ1-1	CSVDGGGAEAFF
TRBV5-1	12	TRBJ1-1	CASSPAQGRAFF
TRBV9	15	TRBJ2-7	CASSGYSGGGYEQYF
TRBV7-3	15	TRBJ2-5	CASSLTPQTLETQYF
TRBV4-2	15	TRBJ2-3	CASSQDLQGEDTQYF
TRBV5-1	13	TRBJ2-1	CASSLQRGGEQFF
TRBV21-1	17	TRBJ2-2	CASSKVFGTALTRELFF
TRBV30	13	TRBJ1-2	CAWSVGGPPGYTF
TRBV30	14	TRBJ1-4	CAWSAGTPNEKLFF
TRBV2	13	TRBJ2-5	CASSLTGRETQYF
TRBV29-1	14	TRBJ1-1	CSVGGQGLLTEAFF
TRBV6-5	14	TRBJ1-5	CASSSEYSNQPQHF
TRBV25-1	14	TRBJ1-6	CASSQTLNNSPLHF
TRBV7-2	15	TRBJ1-1	CASSPQTGLPREAFF
TRBV9	14	TRBJ1-2	CASSVEGGSYGYTF
TRBV21-1	15	TRBJ2-7	CASSKGRQGPYEQYF
TRBV5-6	15	TRBJ2-5	CASSLVPPSGETQYF
TRBV15	14	TRBJ2-5	CATSRDSAQETQYF
TRBV28	11	TRBJ1-1	CASLLNTEAFF
TRBV20-1	11	TRBJ1-2	CSARQGRGYTF
TRBV29-1	11	TRBJ1-4	CSVEESEKLFF
TRBV29-1	12	TRBJ2-2	CSVEGVAGELFF
TRBV4-1	17	TRBJ2-2	CASSQDFDSANTGELFF
TRBV30	14	TRBJ1-5	CAWSGLQPNQPQHF
TRBV2	14	TRBJ1-1	CASSEAGQGSEAFF
TRBV7-9	13	TRBJ1-1	CASSFHPDTEAFF
TRBV5-4	15	TRBJ1-1	CASSFGWTANTEAFF